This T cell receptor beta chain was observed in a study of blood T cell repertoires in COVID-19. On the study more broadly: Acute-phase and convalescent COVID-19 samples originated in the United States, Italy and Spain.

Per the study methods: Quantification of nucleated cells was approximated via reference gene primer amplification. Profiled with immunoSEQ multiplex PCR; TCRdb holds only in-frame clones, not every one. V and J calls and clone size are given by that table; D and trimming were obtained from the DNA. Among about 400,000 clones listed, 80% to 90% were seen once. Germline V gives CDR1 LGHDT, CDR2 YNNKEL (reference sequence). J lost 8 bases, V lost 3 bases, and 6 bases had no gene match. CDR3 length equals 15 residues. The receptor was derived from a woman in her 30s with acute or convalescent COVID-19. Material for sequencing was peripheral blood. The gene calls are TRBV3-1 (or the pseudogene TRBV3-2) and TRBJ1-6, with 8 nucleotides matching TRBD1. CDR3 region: CASSQNDRGDSPLHF. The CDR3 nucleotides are TGTGCCAGCAGCCAGAACGACAGGGGTGATTCACCCCTCCACTTT.